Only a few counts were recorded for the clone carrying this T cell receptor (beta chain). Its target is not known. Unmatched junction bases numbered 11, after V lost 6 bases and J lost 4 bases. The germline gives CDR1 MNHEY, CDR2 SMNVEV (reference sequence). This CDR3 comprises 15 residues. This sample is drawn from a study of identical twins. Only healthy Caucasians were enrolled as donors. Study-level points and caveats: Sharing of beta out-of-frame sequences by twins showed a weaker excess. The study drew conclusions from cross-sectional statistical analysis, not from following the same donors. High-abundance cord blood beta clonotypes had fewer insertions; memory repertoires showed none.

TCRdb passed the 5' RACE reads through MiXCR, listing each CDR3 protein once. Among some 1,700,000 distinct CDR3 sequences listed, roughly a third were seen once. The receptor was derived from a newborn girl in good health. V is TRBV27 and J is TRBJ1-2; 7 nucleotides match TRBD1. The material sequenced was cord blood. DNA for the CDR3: TGTGCCAGCAGCCTTAGGCCCGGGACAGCCTATGGCTACACCTTC. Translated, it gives CASSLRPGTAYGYTF.